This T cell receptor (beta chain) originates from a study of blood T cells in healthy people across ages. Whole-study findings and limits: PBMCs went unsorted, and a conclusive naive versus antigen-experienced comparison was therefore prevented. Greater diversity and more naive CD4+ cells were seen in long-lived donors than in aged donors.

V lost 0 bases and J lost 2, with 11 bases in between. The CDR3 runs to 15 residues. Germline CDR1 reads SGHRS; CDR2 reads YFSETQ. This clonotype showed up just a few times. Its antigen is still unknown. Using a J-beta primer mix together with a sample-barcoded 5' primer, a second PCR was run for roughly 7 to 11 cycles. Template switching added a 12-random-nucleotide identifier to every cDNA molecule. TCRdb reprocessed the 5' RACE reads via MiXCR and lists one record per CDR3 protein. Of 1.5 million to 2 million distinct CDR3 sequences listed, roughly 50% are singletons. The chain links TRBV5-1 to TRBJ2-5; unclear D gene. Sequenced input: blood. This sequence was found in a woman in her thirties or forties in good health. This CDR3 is CASSLGSLTQETQYF. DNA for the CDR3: TGCGCCAGCAGCTTGGGGTCCCTGACTCAAGAGACCCAGTACTTC.